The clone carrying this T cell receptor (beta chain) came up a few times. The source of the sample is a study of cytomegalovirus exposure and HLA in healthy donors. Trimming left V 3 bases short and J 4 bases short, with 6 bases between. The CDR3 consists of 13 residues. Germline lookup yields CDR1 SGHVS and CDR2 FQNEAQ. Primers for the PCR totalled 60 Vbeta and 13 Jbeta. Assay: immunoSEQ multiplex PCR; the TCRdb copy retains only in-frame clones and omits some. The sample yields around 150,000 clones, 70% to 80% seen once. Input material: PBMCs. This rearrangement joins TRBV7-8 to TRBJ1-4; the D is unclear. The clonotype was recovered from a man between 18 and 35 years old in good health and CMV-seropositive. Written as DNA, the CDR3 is TGTGCCAGCAGCTTCGGGGTTAATGAAAAACTGTTTTTT. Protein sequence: CASSFGVNEKLFF.